This TCR beta chain originates from a study of CD8+ T cells in alopecia areata. In the study overall: Using the percentage of affected scalp area, treated patients' severity was scored.

Treatment given: oral pan-JAK inhibitor, 5-10 mg twice daily. RNA was extracted and reverse transcribed into cDNA as the sequencing template. Assay: immunoSEQ multiplex PCR; the TCRdb copy retains only in-frame clones and omits some. The sample includes under 350,000 clones, 55% to 70% of them seen just once. Looked up from germline, CDR1 is SEHNR and CDR2 is FQNEAQ (reference sequence). The CDR3 is 12 amino acids. The V gene lost 5 bases and the J gene lost 6 bases, with 11 bases spanning the gap. The sequence came from a human donor with alopecia areata. Sequenced material: CD4+ T cells sorted from blood, taken at week 24, from a patient treated with tofacitinib. The rearrangement links TRBV7-9 to TRBJ2-7, with D perhaps TRBD1 (5 bases). The CDR3 bases are TGTGCCAGCAGCGACGGACATGCCGAGCAGTACTTC. Translated: CASSDGHAEQYF.